The T cell receptor (beta chain) under discussion was sequenced for a study of cytomegalovirus exposure and HLA in healthy donors. With 60 Vbeta and 13 Jbeta primers, the PCR was carried out. The method was immunoSEQ multiplex PCR; TCRdb's version includes in-frame clones alone and lacks a portion of them. The sample lists roughly 61,000 clones, 80% occurring once. CDR1 is SGHNT, CDR2 YYREEE, per germline (reference sequence). V was clipped by 9 bases and J by 1 base, with 13 bases between them. The CDR3 runs to 13 residues. The sample taken for sequencing was PBMCs. This receptor was obtained from a male donor in good health and CMV-seronegative. The rearrangement uses TRBV5-4 and TRBJ1-1, with D maybe TRBD1 (5 bases). The CDR3 loop is CATFQTANTEAFF. CDR3 coding DNA: TGTGCCACCTTCCAGACAGCGAACACTGAAGCTTTCTTT.